The entry below gives a single TCR beta chain sequence along with its context. What it binds is unknown. Each case's diagnosis was confirmed by two pathologists on H&E. Premalignant or tumor cells were enriched by macro-dissection after pathologic assessment. Sequenced by immunoSEQ multiplex PCR; TCRdb stores in-frame clones only, minus some. Counted here are 20,000 to 25,000 clones, about 80% occurring once; the ten biggest clones make up 5.5% to 6.5%. The data were taken from a study of immune evolution from preneoplasia to lung adenocarcinoma. As for the study in general: HLA loss of heterozygosity: less than 9% AIS, about 15% MIA, 30% to 35% ADC, none AAH. Study results and caveats: Normal lung had the highest top T cell clone frequencies.

Per germline, CDR1 SNHLY and CDR2 FYNNEI. The CDR3 is 12 residues long. V gave up 6 bases and J gave up 4 bases, with 9 bases separating them. The rearrangement joins TRBV2 to TRBJ1-1; D is undetermined. The sequenced sample consisted of FFPE invasive lung adenocarcinoma tissue. The receptor comes from a person aged 55 to 69 with lung adenocarcinoma. CDR3 loop: CASRQSRTEAFF. CDR3 sequence (DNA): TGTGCCAGCAGACAGAGCCGCACTGAAGCTTTCTTT.